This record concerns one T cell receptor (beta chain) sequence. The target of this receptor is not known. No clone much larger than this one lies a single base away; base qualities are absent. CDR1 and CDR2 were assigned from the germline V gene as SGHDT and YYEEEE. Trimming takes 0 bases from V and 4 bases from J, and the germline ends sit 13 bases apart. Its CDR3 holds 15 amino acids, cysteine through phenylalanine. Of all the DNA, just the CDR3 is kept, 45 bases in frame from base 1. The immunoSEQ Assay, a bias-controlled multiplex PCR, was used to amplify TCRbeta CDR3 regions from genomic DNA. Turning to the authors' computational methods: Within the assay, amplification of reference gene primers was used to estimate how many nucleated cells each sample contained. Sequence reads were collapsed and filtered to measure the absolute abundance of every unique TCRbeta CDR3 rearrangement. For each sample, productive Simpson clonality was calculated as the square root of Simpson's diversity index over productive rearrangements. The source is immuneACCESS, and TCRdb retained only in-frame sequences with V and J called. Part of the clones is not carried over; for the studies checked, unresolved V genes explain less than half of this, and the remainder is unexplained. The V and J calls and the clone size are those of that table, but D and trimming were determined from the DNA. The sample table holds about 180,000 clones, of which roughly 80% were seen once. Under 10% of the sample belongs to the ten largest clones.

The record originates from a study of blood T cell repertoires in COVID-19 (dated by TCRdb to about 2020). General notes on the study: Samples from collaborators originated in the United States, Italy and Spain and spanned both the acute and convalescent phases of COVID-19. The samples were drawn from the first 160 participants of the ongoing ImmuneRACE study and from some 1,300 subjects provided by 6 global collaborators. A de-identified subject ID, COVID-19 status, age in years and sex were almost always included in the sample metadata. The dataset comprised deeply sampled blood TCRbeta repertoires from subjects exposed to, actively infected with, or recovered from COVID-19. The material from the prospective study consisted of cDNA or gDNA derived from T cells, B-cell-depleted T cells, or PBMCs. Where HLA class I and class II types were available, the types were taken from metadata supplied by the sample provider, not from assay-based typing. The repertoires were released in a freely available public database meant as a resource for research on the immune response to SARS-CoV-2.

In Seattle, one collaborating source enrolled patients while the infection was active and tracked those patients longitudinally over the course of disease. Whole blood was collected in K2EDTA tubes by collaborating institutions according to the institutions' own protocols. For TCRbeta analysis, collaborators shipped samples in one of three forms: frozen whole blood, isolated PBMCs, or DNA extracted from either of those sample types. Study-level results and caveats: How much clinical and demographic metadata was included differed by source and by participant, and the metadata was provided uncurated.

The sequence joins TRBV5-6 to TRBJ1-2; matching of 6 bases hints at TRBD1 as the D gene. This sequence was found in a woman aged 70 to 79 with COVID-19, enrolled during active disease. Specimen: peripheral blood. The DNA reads TGTGCCAGCAGCTTGGTCACAGGGAGGGTCTATGGCTACACCTTC. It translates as CASSLVTGRVYGYTF.